Listed below are T cell receptor beta chains from one sample, sequenced in a study of response to subunit inactivated influenza vaccine. One entry per CDR3 protein results from TCRdb running MiXCR on the RT-PCR reads. The table lists more than 200,000 distinct CDR3 sequences, less than 15% of them singletons. The sequencing used non-naive T cells sorted from PBMCs, collected approximately 15 days before vaccination. These receptors originate from a man aged 45-60 years who received an inactivated influenza vaccine. CDR3s include the opening cysteine and the closing phenylalanine or tryptophan. A D gene is named only where the DNA matches it firmly. Size tells how often a clone was seen (once, few, many) or the class of an expanded clone, and some rows leave it out.

len,abundance,v_gene,d_gene,j_gene,CDR3nt,CDR3aa
18,-,TRBV11-1,-,TRBJ2-3,TGTGCCAGCAGCCGCCCCGAGGGGGTAGCGGGTTGGACAGATACGCAGTATTTT,CASSRPEGVAGWTDTQYF
14,-,TRBV29-1,TRBD2,TRBJ2-5,TGCAGCGCCGGATGGGAGGGGTTAAAAGAGACCCAGTACTTC,CSAGWEGLKETQYF
15,-,TRBV20-1,TRBD1,TRBJ2-3,TGCAGTGCTTTACAGGGGCAAGGAGGCACAGATACGCAGTATTTT,CSALQGQGGTDTQYF
14,many,TRBV29-1,-,TRBJ2-3,TGCAGCGCTACGGCAGGGTCCGGCACAGATACGCAGTATTTT,CSATAGSGTDTQYF
12,many,TRBV29-1,TRBD1,TRBJ1-5,TGCAGCGTAGGACAGGGGGGTCAGCCCCAGCATTTT,CSVGQGGQPQHF
15,many,TRBV10-3,-,TRBJ2-3,TGTGCCATCAGTGATGGAGCCTCAGGGGCAGATACGCAGTATTTT,CAISDGASGADTQYF
12,-,TRBV29-1,TRBD2,TRBJ2-1,TGCAGCGAGGAGGGACTAGGCGATGAGCAGTTCTTC,CSEEGLGDEQFF
12,-,TRBV12-3/TRBV12-4,-,TRBJ2-2,TGTGCCAGCAGTTTGGACCTCGGGGAGCTGTTTTTT,CASSLDLGELFF
15,-,TRBV19,TRBD1,TRBJ1-1,TGTGCCAGTACTTCTTGGGGCAGGGGGTACACTGAAGCTTTCTTT,CASTSWGRGYTEAFF
16,many,TRBV5-1,-,TRBJ2-2,TGCGCCAGCAGCCCTTGGGGACTTCTTAACACCGGGGAGCTGTTTTTT,CASSPWGLLNTGELFF
11,-,TRBV20-1,TRBD1,TRBJ1-1,TGCAGTGCTCAGAGACAGGGAAAAGCTTTCTTT,CSAQRQGKAFF
14,few,TRBV28,-,TRBJ2-1,TGTGCCAGCACAGCGTCTCAGTATTACAATGAGCAGTTCTTC,CASTASQYYNEQFF
15,-,TRBV7-2,TRBD2,TRBJ2-7,TGTGCCAGCAGCGCCGACGGGGGGTTCTCCTACGAGCAGTACTTC,CASSADGGFSYEQYF
12,-,TRBV3-1,TRBD1,TRBJ1-1,TGTGCCAGCAGCCGCTCAGGGGGCGGCGCTTTCTTT,CASSRSGGGAFF
12,-,TRBV29-1,-,TRBJ2-7,TGCAGCGTTGAATTTCCCCCCTACGAGCAGTACTTC,CSVEFPPYEQYF